Below, 8 T cell receptor beta chains from the same sample are listed, as sequenced in a study of blood T cell repertoires in COVID-19. Profiling relied on immunoSEQ multiplex PCR, and the TCRdb table lists in-frame clones only, not all of them. The repertoire includes approximately 230,000 clones, 83% of them detected once, and roughly 5.7% sits in the top ten. What was sequenced was peripheral blood. These receptors were obtained from a man aged 80 or over with acute or convalescent COVID-19.

Concerning this clone: The same CDR3 is also encoded by other DNA sequences in this sample. This chain joins TRBV14 and TRBJ2-5; no reliable D call. The CDR3 runs to 12 residues. V lost 1 base and J 5 bases, leaving 5 bases between the germline ends. The V gene's germline CDR1 is SGHDN and CDR2 FVKESK. This CDR3 is CASSQVRETQYF. As DNA, the CDR3 is TGTGCCAGCAGCCAAGTCAGGGAGACCCAGTACTTC. Complete variable domain (other parts from reference TRBV14 and TRBJ2-5): EAGVTQFPSHSVIEKGQTVTLRCDPISGHDNLYWYRRVMGKEIKFLLHFVKESKQDESGMPNNRFLAERTGGTYSTLKVQPAELEDSGVYFCASSQVRETQYFGPGTRLLVL.

The rearrangement uses TRBV2 and TRBJ2-5, with D tentatively TRBD1 (6 bases). The V gene lost 10 bases and the J gene lost 3 bases, with 21 bases spanning the gap. There are 15 residues in the CDR3. CDR1 is SNHLY and CDR2 is FYNNEI in the germline V gene. The CDR3 region is CATQGKRLTKETQYF. The CDR3 DNA reads as TGTGCCACCCAGGGGAAAAGACTTACTAAAGAGACCCAGTACTTC.

Only one count was recorded for this clone. This sequence joins TRBV6-5 and TRBJ2-3; TRBD1 agrees at 7 bases. CDR1 and CDR2 from the germline V gene are MNHEY and SVGAGI. V dropped 6 bases and J dropped 1; count of bases not matched to a gene: 7. The CDR3 runs 15 residues. The CDR3 nucleotides read TGTGCCAGCAGCAACAGGGGAGTGGGCACAGATACGCAGTATTTT. As protein: CASSNRGVGTDTQYF.

This rearrangement joins TRBV7-9 to TRBJ1-1, with D uncertain. The length of the CDR3 is 15 residues. Germline lookup yields CDR1 SEHNR and CDR2 FQNEAQ (reference sequence). V was shortened by 1 base and J by 1 base, with 10 bases between the two germline ends. The CDR3 coding sequence is TGTGCCAGCAGCTTAGTCTCTTTCTGGAACACTGAAGCTTTCTTT. This codes for CASSLVSFWNTEAFF.

J is TRBJ1-2 and V is TRBV2; D ambiguous. Per germline, CDR1 SNHLY and CDR2 FYNNEI. V was clipped by 3 bases and J by 7 bases, with 6 bases between them. The CDR3 has 11 amino acids. CDR3 region: CASSDGVGYTF. As DNA, the CDR3 is TGTGCCAGCAGTGACGGGGTTGGCTACACCTTC.

This sequence joins TRBV9 and TRBJ2-6, with D perhaps TRBD1 (6 bases). Per the germline V gene, CDR1 is SGDLS and CDR2 is YYNGEE. The CDR3 consists of 16 residues. Between the trimmed V and J ends, which lost 1 base and 0 bases, there was a span of 8 bases. The CDR3 DNA reads TGTGCCAGCAGCGTAAGAGGGGGCTCTGGGGCCAACGTCCTGACTTTC. Residues: CASSVRGGSGANVLTF.

This chain uses TRBV5-6 with TRBJ2-7, with 8 bases lining up with TRBD1. The CDR3 runs to 12 residues. Trimming removed 0 bases from V and 7 bases from J; junction bases left unmatched: 0. CDR1 and CDR2 (germline): SGHDT, YYEEEE. The CDR3, as DNA: TGTGCCAGCAGCTTGGACAGGGGGGAGCAGTACTTC. Encoded protein: CASSLDRGEQYF.

The genes are TRBV18 and TRBJ1-1; D possibly corresponds to TRBD1 (5 bases). V was shortened by 4 bases and J by 2 bases, with 11 bases between the two germline ends. CDR3 length: 14 amino acids. Germline V gene sequence: CDR1 KGHSH, CDR2 LQKENI. CDR3 coding DNA: TGTGCCAGCTCACTCAGGGTGGACAACACTGAAGCTTTCTTT. This codes for CASSLRVDNTEAFF.